The 8 T cell receptor beta chains in this list originate from one sample, sequenced in a study of cytomegalovirus exposure and HLA in healthy donors. Here immunoSEQ multiplex PCR was the method, and the copy in TCRdb shows in-frame clones only, minus some. The data contain some 170,000 clones, 86% of them singletons. The material sequenced was PBMCs. Receptors were obtained from a man aged 25 to 40 in good health and CMV-seropositive.

V usage is TRBV9 and J usage is TRBJ1-4, with 8 bases matching TRBD1. Germline V gives CDR1 SGDLS, CDR2 YYNGEE. This CDR3 has 17 amino acids. V lost 0 bases and J lost 8; bases outside the gene matches: 12. The CDR3 reads CASSVAGWSGGQEKLFF. Here the CDR3 DNA reads TGTGCCAGCAGCGTAGCTGGTTGGTCAGGGGGCCAGGAAAAACTGTTTTTT.

The chain has TRBV4-1 and TRBJ1-2; D gene uncertain. The V end was cut by 3 bases, the J end by 3 bases, with 14 bases between. CDR3 length equals 15 residues. Germline-derived CDR1 and CDR2 are MGHRA and YSYEKL. The CDR3 DNA reads TGCGCCAGCAGCCAGAAGACGGAGAACTACTATGGCTACACCTTC. It is translated as CASSQKTENYYGYTF.

The gene calls are TRBV9 and TRBJ2-1; D is unresolved. With 0 bases removed from V and 10 bases from J, the gap between germline ends came to 8 bases. Germline CDR1 SGDLS, CDR2 YYNGEE. This CDR3 contains 12 residues. CDR3 residues: CASSVDKLEQFF. The CDR3 DNA is TGTGCCAGCAGCGTAGACAAGCTCGAGCAGTTCTTC.

The chain uses TRBV19 and TRBJ1-4, with a possible D match to TRBD1 (6 bases). Trimming pared 2 bases from V and 8 bases from J, leaving 9 bases between. The CDR3 runs to 13 residues. Germline CDR1 and CDR2: LNHDA and SQIVND (reference sequence). The CDR3 DNA is TGTGCCAGTAGTATAAGCAGGGGCGAAAAACTGTTTTTT. This codes for CASSISRGEKLFF.

The chain links TRBV27 to TRBJ2-1, with TRBD2 identical over 7 bases. V was pared by 10 bases and J by 6 bases, with 15 bases of the junction left unmatched. The CDR3 sequence is 15 residues long. The V gene's germline CDR1 is MNHEY and CDR2 SMNVEV (reference sequence). The CDR3 nucleotides are TGTGCCACCTGGGCTAGCGGAGCAAACTCCAATGAGCAGTTCTTC. The encoded protein is CATWASGANSNEQFF.

As for this clone: Germline is not matched at one junction end, which may reflect a read error. The chain couples TRBV20-1 to TRBJ2-3; D gene ambiguous. Germline CDR1 DFQATT, CDR2 SNEGSKA (reference sequence). This CDR3 has 10 amino acids. This chain's CDR3 is CSASQAGPHF. DNA for the CDR3: TGCAGTGCTAGCCAAGCCGGACCTCATTTT.

The chain recombines TRBV2 with TRBJ2-7, with D perhaps TRBD1 (8 bases). There are 15 residues in the CDR3. The germline CDR1 and CDR2 sequences are SNHLY and FYNNEI. V was pared by 6 bases and J by 4 bases, with 19 bases between. CDR3 in DNA: TGTGCCAGCAGCGTCTACAGGGGGGGAGTGTACGAGCAGTACTTC. It codes for CASSVYRGGVYEQYF.

The rearrangement links TRBV9 to TRBJ2-3; 13 bases fit TRBD2. Germline values: CDR1 SGDLS, CDR2 YYNGEE. The CDR3 length is 17 residues. J lost 5 bases, V lost 0 bases, and 6 bases had no gene match. CDR3: CASSVGGTSGALDTQYF. CDR3 coding DNA: TGTGCCAGCAGCGTAGGAGGGACTAGCGGGGCGTTAGATACGCAGTATTTT.